This is a list of T cell receptor beta chains from one sample in a study of siplizumab effects on memory and regulatory T cells. Repertoires were generated with immunoSEQ multiplex PCR, while TCRdb's copy carries only in-frame clones and drops some. This table has 85,000 to 130,000 clones, roughly 92% appearing once. The specimen sequenced was Tregs sorted from blood. The receptors derive from a human donor in good health. CDR3s include the opening cysteine and the closing phenylalanine or tryptophan. Fields, in order: J gene, D gene, clone size, V gene, CDR3 protein, CDR3 DNA. D genes are given only for firm matches. Part of the rows lack a size; the others show once, few, many or a class for expanded clones.

j_gene: TRBJ1-4; d_gene: .; abundance: .; v_gene: TRBV5-1; CDR3aa: CASSLVGSEKLFF; CDR3nt: TGCGCCAGCAGCTTGGTAGGTTCTGAAAAACTGTTTTTT
j_gene: TRBJ1-2; d_gene: TRBD1; abundance: .; v_gene: TRBV6-6; CDR3aa: CASSIRGLGYTF; CDR3nt: TGTGCCAGCAGTATAAGGGGGCTTGGCTACACCTTC
j_gene: TRBJ1-1; d_gene: TRBD1; abundance: .; v_gene: TRBV5-1; CDR3aa: CASSSGGAEAFF; CDR3nt: TGCGCCAGCAGCTCAGGGGGAGCTGAAGCTTTCTTT
j_gene: TRBJ2-2; d_gene: .; abundance: few; v_gene: TRBV19; CDR3aa: CASRQGRTGELFF; CDR3nt: TGTGCCAGTAGACAGGGCCGCACCGGGGAGCTGTTTTTT
j_gene: TRBJ2-1; d_gene: .; abundance: .; v_gene: TRBV5-1; CDR3aa: CASSLEVRVEQFF; CDR3nt: TGCGCCAGCAGCTTAGAAGTTAGGGTTGAGCAGTTCTTC
j_gene: TRBJ2-1; d_gene: .; abundance: .; v_gene: TRBV11-2; CDR3aa: CASSLGQALMIYNEQFF; CDR3nt: TGTGCCAGCAGCTTAGGACAGGCCCTTATGATTTACAATGAGCAGTTCTTC
j_gene: TRBJ1-3; d_gene: .; abundance: .; v_gene: TRBV7-6; CDR3aa: CASTPSDQGIGSGNTIYF; CDR3nt: TGTGCCAGCACCCCTTCTGACCAGGGGATAGGCTCTGGAAACACCATATATTTT
j_gene: TRBJ1-2; d_gene: .; abundance: .; v_gene: TRBV11-2; CDR3aa: CASSLGRGYTF; CDR3nt: TGTGCCAGCAGCTTAGGGAGGGGCTACACCTTC
j_gene: TRBJ1-5; d_gene: TRBD1; abundance: .; v_gene: TRBV27; CDR3aa: CASTGQGAVQPQHF; CDR3nt: TGTGCCAGCACGGGACAGGGGGCGGTTCAGCCCCAGCATTTT
j_gene: TRBJ1-6; d_gene: .; abundance: .; v_gene: TRBV27; CDR3aa: CASSRPEAPLHF; CDR3nt: TGTGCCAGCAGTAGGCCCGAGGCACCCCTCCACTTT
j_gene: TRBJ1-1; d_gene: TRBD1; abundance: .; v_gene: TRBV18; CDR3aa: CASSPRQGLTEAFF; CDR3nt: TGTGCCAGCTCACCACGACAGGGTTTGACTGAAGCTTTCTTT
j_gene: TRBJ2-4; d_gene: .; abundance: .; v_gene: TRBV4-1; CDR3aa: CASSPSGTVAKNIQYF; CDR3nt: TGCGCCAGCAGCCCGAGTGGGACGGTAGCCAAAAACATTCAGTACTTC
j_gene: TRBJ2-6; d_gene: .; abundance: few; v_gene: TRBV9; CDR3aa: CASSVYPSTISGANVLTF; CDR3nt: TGTGCCAGCAGCGTATACCCGTCCACTATCTCTGGGGCCAACGTCCTGACTTTC
j_gene: TRBJ1-5; d_gene: TRBD1; abundance: .; v_gene: TRBV18; CDR3aa: CASSRQGAVRNQPQHF; CDR3nt: TGTGCCAGCTCACGACAGGGGGCAGTGCGCAATCAGCCCCAGCATTTT
j_gene: TRBJ2-5; d_gene: .; abundance: .; v_gene: TRBV12-2; CDR3aa: CASRSLRDRGHRSQETQYF; CDR3nt: TGTGCAAGTCGCTCCCTACGGGACAGGGGGCATCGGAGCCAAGAGACCCAGTACTTC
j_gene: TRBJ1-3; d_gene: .; abundance: .; v_gene: TRBV18; CDR3aa: CASSPTDSGNTIYF; CDR3nt: TGTGCCAGCTCACCGACTGACTCTGGAAACACCATATATTTT
j_gene: TRBJ2-3; d_gene: .; abundance: .; v_gene: TRBV4-1; CDR3aa: CASSQDQLTDTQYF; CDR3nt: TGCGCCAGCAGCCAAGATCAGCTCACAGATACGCAGTATTTT
j_gene: TRBJ1-3; d_gene: .; abundance: once; v_gene: TRBV30; CDR3aa: CAWSVPPLGNTIYF; CDR3nt: TGTGCCTGGAGTGTACCTCCATTAGGAAACACCATATATTTT
j_gene: TRBJ1-2; d_gene: .; abundance: .; v_gene: TRBV6-1; CDR3aa: CASSEEGVYGYTF; CDR3nt: TGTGCCAGCAGTGAGGAGGGGGTCTATGGCTACACCTTC
j_gene: TRBJ2-7; d_gene: .; abundance: .; v_gene: TRBV13; CDR3aa: CASSSSPGSGAIDYEQYF; CDR3nt: TGTGCCAGCAGCTCGTCCCCCGGGTCAGGAGCTATTGATTACGAGCAGTACTTC
j_gene: TRBJ1-5; d_gene: .; abundance: .; v_gene: TRBV5-6; CDR3aa: CASSSTDQPQHF; CDR3nt: TGTGCCAGCAGCTCCACCGATCAGCCCCAGCATTTT
j_gene: TRBJ1-2; d_gene: .; abundance: few; v_gene: TRBV6-5; CDR3aa: CASSYSPGAIYGYTF; CDR3nt: TGTGCCAGCAGTTACTCTCCGGGGGCTATCTATGGCTACACCTTC
j_gene: TRBJ1-1; d_gene: .; abundance: few; v_gene: TRBV7-9; CDR3aa: CASRPGVINTEAFF; CDR3nt: TGTGCCAGCAGGCCCGGAGTAATCAACACTGAAGCTTTCTTT
j_gene: TRBJ1-4; d_gene: .; abundance: .; v_gene: TRBV5-1; CDR3aa: CASSSGPHSATNEKLFF; CDR3nt: TGCGCCAGCAGCTCCGGGCCACACAGCGCAACTAATGAAAAACTGTTTTTT
j_gene: TRBJ2-3; d_gene: .; abundance: once; v_gene: TRBV6-1; CDR3aa: CASRVGSGTDTQYF; CDR3nt: TGTGCCAGCAGGGTCGGATCAGGGACAGATACGCAGTATTTT
j_gene: TRBJ2-1; d_gene: .; abundance: .; v_gene: TRBV19; CDR3aa: CASRAGPSYNEQFF; CDR3nt: TGTGCCAGTAGGGCGGGGCCTTCCTACAATGAGCAGTTCTTC
j_gene: TRBJ1-4; d_gene: TRBD1; abundance: .; v_gene: TRBV7-9; CDR3aa: CASTIDDRDRVEKLFF; CDR3nt: TGTGCCAGCACCATTGACGACCGGGACAGGGTTGAAAAACTGTTTTTT
j_gene: TRBJ2-7; d_gene: TRBD2; abundance: .; v_gene: TRBV5-1; CDR3aa: CASSSPGTTKNYEQYF; CDR3nt: TGCGCCAGCAGCTCGCCCGGGACTACGAAGAATTACGAGCAGTACTTC
j_gene: TRBJ2-2; d_gene: TRBD2; abundance: .; v_gene: TRBV7-9; CDR3aa: CASSLVLLASGSSGELFF; CDR3nt: TGTGCCAGCAGCTTAGTTTTATTGGCTAGCGGGAGTTCCGGGGAGCTGTTTTTT
j_gene: TRBJ1-1; d_gene: .; abundance: .; v_gene: TRBV6-6; CDR3aa: CASSPWAGRQAFF; CDR3nt: TGTGCCAGCAGCCCATGGGCAGGCAGGCAAGCTTTCTTT
j_gene: TRBJ1-5; d_gene: .; abundance: .; v_gene: TRBV7-2; CDR3aa: CASSLVGSDYSNQPQHF; CDR3nt: TGTGCCAGCAGCTTAGTGGGGAGTGATTATAGCAATCAGCCCCAGCATTTT
j_gene: TRBJ2-3; d_gene: .; abundance: .; v_gene: TRBV10-1; CDR3aa: CASSLRSGDTQYF; CDR3nt: TGCGCCAGCAGTCTCCGATCAGGGGATACGCAGTATTTT